The source of this TCR beta chain is a study of shared clonotypes between healthy human individuals. Study background: Used for every donor were three CD4 naive, three CD4 memory, two CD8 naive and one CD8 memory plate.

Deep level was the assay's run setting. Assay: immunoSEQ multiplex PCR; the TCRdb copy retains only in-frame clones and omits some. This repertoire shows some 2,000,000 clones, 85% to 95% found once; its top ten account for 0.13%. Germline CDR1 is MDHEN and CDR2 is SYDVKM. Trimming stripped 3 bases from V and 6 bases from J, with 15 bases between. The CDR3 is made up of 15 amino acids. The sequencing sample was made of naive CD4+ T cells sorted from blood. This sample's subset: CD45RA+ positively selected. The receptor was isolated from a man between 18 and 35 years old in good health. The rearrangement uses TRBV28 and TRBJ2-1; no reliable D call. The CDR3 here is CASSFVTVNPNEQFF. DNA for the CDR3: TGTGCCAGCAGTTTCGTGACCGTCAACCCCAATGAGCAGTTCTTC.